The entry that follows covers one T cell receptor (beta chain) sequence. Its antigen remains unidentified. Per-nucleotide qualities are absent, and no much larger clonotype sits a single base away. Including the terminal cysteine and phenylalanine, the CDR3 comprises 13 residues. The kept DNA is CDR3 alone, 39 bases in frame from the first base. Based on the germline V gene (reference sequence), the CDR1 and CDR2 sequences are SGHNT and YYREEE. Deletion took 1 base off V and 4 bases off J, with a span of 6 bases between the germline ends. These data are taken from a study of T cell responses to AZD1222 COVID-19 vaccine (dated by TCRdb to about 2021). Study-level background: A total of about 250 trial participants underwent TCR sequencing, of whom nearly 210 had received two doses of AZD1222 and some 25 had received two doses of the MenACWY control vaccine. Enrollment into the trials was organized by age into subgroups of 18-55, 56-69 and 70-plus years, and those subgroups contained approximately 160, 26 and 62 TCR-sequenced participants, respectively. The full study reports these points: Reportedly, almost half of the unique spike-specific TCRs recognized epitopes lying outside the regions that are mutated in the B.1.351 and B.1.1.7 variants. In the small 56-69-year group, the increase in depth fell short of significance, most likely because of low power. After two AZD1222 doses, both the breadth and the depth of spike-specific TCRs were significantly higher than at day 0 and than in MenACWY recipients. No day 14 peak-response samples were available, so repertoires were characterized only after the peak T cell response. Vaccine-associated CD4 TCRs spanned the whole spike protein, with dominant responses in regions 160-218 and 743-854. Participants were mostly white British, with more females than males. The authors suggested clonal diversity may have been underestimated. Conclusions about previously exposed vaccinees are limited, since just five or six AZD1222 recipients were seropositive for SARS-CoV-2 at baseline.

The CDR3 regions of human TCRbeta chains were subjected to immunosequencing. The study's processing was this. Repertoire TCRs were checked for matches against a reference library of SARS-CoV-2-specific TCRs that had been generated using the MIRA antigen-specificity platform. Breadth was defined as the fraction of unique TCRs that were SARS-CoV-2-associated, and depth was defined as the fraction of total T cells that were SARS-CoV-2-associated. Each spike-specific TCR was assigned to its reactive spike region and to a CD4 or CD8 class using the MIRA data. Log10-transformed breadth and depth values were compared by one-way ANOVA with Sidak's multiple comparisons tests. In its TCRdb copy, this immuneACCESS table keeps in-frame sequences only and misses some clones. Where compared with another copy, unresolved V genes explain less than half of these, and the others have no known cause. V and J calls and clone size are given by that table; D and trimming were obtained from the DNA. Recorded for this sample are 250,000 to 300,000 clones; 90% to 95% of them occurred a single time. The top ten constitute 0.55% of the sample.

The label giving this sample's time point can be read as: about 28 days (+/-7) after the second vaccine dose. AZD1222 recipients given second doses at about 4 weeks or at about 12 weeks were pooled, since spike-specific TCR depth and breadth were not found to differ between the two schedules. Vaccinee samples were obtained from the UK trials COV001 and COV002, which included a single-blind randomized controlled phase 2/3 trial of AZD1222 (ChAdOx1 nCoV-19) in healthy adults. For TCRbeta chain sequencing, PBMC samples from trial participants were taken at day 0 and at day 28 after the second dose. This sequence originates from an adult who received the AZD1222 COVID-19 vaccine. In this chain, TRBV5-4 is recombined with TRBJ2-1, with an unclear D gene assignment. The specimen was peripheral blood, collected 28 days after the second AZD1222 dose. The CDR3 protein sequence reads: CASSLIAYNEQFF. Here is the DNA: TGTGCCAGCAGCTTGATTGCATACAATGAGCAGTTCTTC. The CDR3, completed at both ends by the reference TRBV5-4 and TRBJ2-1 genes, gives the full variable domain ETGVTQSPTHLIKTRGQQVTLRCSSQSGHNTVSWYQQALGQGPQFIFQYYREEENGRGNFPPRFSGLQFPNYSSELNVNALELDDSALYLCASSLIAYNEQFFGPGTRLTVL.